This entry is about one T cell receptor (beta chain). Its specificity is unknown. The source of the sample is a study of shared clonotypes between healthy human individuals. TCRdb's copy holds only in-frame clones and misses some; the assay was immunoSEQ multiplex PCR. The repertoire includes around 980,000 clones, 75% to 85% of them detected once, and 0.5% to 0.65% sits in the top ten. The germline V and J ends were trimmed by 4 bases and 4 bases, with 17 bases remaining between them. The germline V gene encodes CDR1 SNHLY and CDR2 FYNNEI. CDR3 size: 16 residues. Study conclusions and caveats: Four donors shared around 5.1% of their naive CD4 clonotypes.

The donor cohort consisted entirely of Caucasian adults residing in Nashville, Tennessee. Sample: memory CD4+ T cells from PBMCs. Subset noted: CD45RA-negative fraction. V and J are TRBV2 and TRBJ1-3; D perhaps matches TRBD1 (6 bases). The TCR originated in a young man in good health. Some clones in this sample may be carry-over from other donors' samples. This CDR3 reads CASSAIRGAGGNTIYF. In nucleotides, the CDR3 is TGTGCCAGCAGTGCTATTAGGGGGGCCGGCGGAAACACCATATATTTT.